This T cell receptor beta chain was sequenced for a study of beta chain features in type 1 diabetes. Findings and limits, study-wide: Shortening that was moderate but significant affected the TCRB CDR3s of Type 1 diabetes patients in all four CD4+ subsets. Here, the possible influence of HLA type (on TCRB rearrangement) remained unresolved. The naive, central memory and Treg TCRB repertoires showed an apparent similarity that was greater among patients than among healthy donors. Insertions were fewer and deletions more numerous at VDJ junctions in type 1 diabetes patients.

cDNA synthesis used the whole RNA isolate, giving expressed TCRB sequences. TCRdb's table, derived via immunoSEQ multiplex PCR, lists solely in-frame clones and lacks some. Of a few hundred thousand clones in the sample, more than 15% were seen once. Turning to this clone: Antigen: not known.

Trimming at V came to 1 base and at J to 8 bases, leaving 2 bases not matched to a gene. Germline V lookup: CDR1 SEHNR, CDR2 FQNEAQ (reference sequence). CDR3 length: 13 amino acids. CD4+ cells of the naive, central memory, regulatory and stem cell-like memory types were sorted via CD45RO/CCR7/CD25/CD127/CD95/CD27. The chain combines TRBV7-9 with TRBJ2-1; 7 bases map to TRBD1. The source material was naive CD4+ T cells from blood. This TCR came from a man aged 25-45 years with type 1 diabetes. The DNA of the CDR3 is TGTGCCAGCAGCTTAGTAGGGGGCGATGAGCAGTTCTTC. Protein: CASSLVGGDEQFF.